This T cell receptor beta chain was sequenced for a study of T cells in Graves' hyperthyroidism and ophthalmopathy (dated by TCRdb to between 2018 and 2020). With regard to the full study: Peripheral blood was sampled at the time of initial diagnosis, prior to any treatment. To identify TCR V-J signatures that set the groups apart, the researchers used a discovery cohort of approximately 98 patients, made up of 40 to 45 with Graves' ophthalmopathy and 57 with stable Graves' hyperthyroidism. Whether ophthalmopathy could be predicted prospectively was tested in an independent validation cohort made up of under 20 hyperthyroidism patients plus 17 patients who later progressed to ophthalmopathy. The 85 to 100 discovery patients were divided at random into training and test sets in a 7:3 ratio. The study also compared thyroid tissue and blood T-cell repertoires from 5 to 7 Graves' hyperthyroidism patients. Following sampling, methimazole starting at 30 mg daily was given to hyperthyroidism patients, and high-dose intravenous methylprednisolone was given to ophthalmopathy patients. The paper describes TCR Vbeta CDR3 sequencing of 130 to 150 peripheral blood samples, made up of roughly 45 ophthalmopathy patients, roughly 80 hyperthyroidism patients and roughly 17 progressor patients.

Results and caveats for the whole study, not just this receptor: Sample size was not statistically predetermined, and investigators were not blinded to group allocation. In validation, progression to ophthalmopathy was predicted by the model with 70.59% sensitivity and 72% to 80% specificity, a median of approximately 6.5 months before onset. Most expanded thyroid clonotypes (frequency above 0.001) were also detected in blood, a finding suggesting that blood repertoires may reflect thyroid immune responses. A 13 V-J signature model separated ophthalmopathy from stable hyperthyroidism, with 87.88% sensitivity and roughly 82% specificity in cross-validation and 80%/75% in testing.

Ophthalmopathy patients had moderately to severely active disease, Clinical Activity Score of at least 3, NOSPECS grade of at least 4, and duration under 3 months. Patients with uncontrolled infections, other autoimmune diseases, pregnancy or lactation were excluded. Diagnoses relied on clinical symptoms, serum thyroxine and TRAb, thyroid ultrasound and orbital computed tomography. PBMCs were separated from roughly 9.6 ml of fresh peripheral blood using Ficoll-Paque density gradient centrifugation. Total RNA was extracted with Trizol reagent, and quality was checked on an Agilent 2100 Bioanalyzer. This clonotype was counted ten times or more. This clone's antigen is unknown. Base qualities are not at hand, and no much larger clone is one base apart. In the germline V gene (reference sequence), CDR1 corresponds to DFQATT and CDR2 to SNEGSKA. The junction shows trimming of 2 bases on V and 12 bases on J, and the gene matches do not reach 9 bases of it. The CDR3 holds 13 amino acids from the cysteine to the phenylalanine. Only the CDR3 DNA is retained, 39 bases long and in frame from the first base.

Amplification of TCR beta CDR3 regions was carried out from RNA transcripts. A first-round RT-PCR of the TCR CDR3 used the HTBI primer set with the Qiagen OneStep RT-PCR kit. Libraries were constructed in a second round of multiplex PCR, after which size selection and purification were carried out. Libraries were sequenced paired-end with 100 bp reads on an Illumina HiSeq2000. In the authors' own workflow: SOAPnuke was used to process the raw data, throwing out any read that contained adapters or uncalled bases, had a mean Phred below 15, or lacked an exact constant-primer or identifier match. COPE v1.2.5 was used to merge high-quality paired reads, and clonotypes were defined as unique nucleotide sequences. Clonotypes were aligned to IMGT TRBV, TRBD and TRBJ reference segments using MiTCR v1.1. Only V-J combinations with frequency above 0.0001, covering roughly 99% of repertoires, were analysed. The TCS score was defined as the ratio of F50 (clonal expansion) to E x V (chaos), calculated using BLOSUM62-based TCRdist between CDR3 peptides within each V-J. Welch's t-statistics and random forest reduced fewer than 550 V-J features to 10 to 15, which were used in a naive Bayes classifier (R e1071). The public reads were reanalyzed by TCRdb: fastp trimming at Q25, MiXCR alignment, in-frame beta chains only. Records with the same CDR3 protein are collapsed into one entry carrying the most frequent genes and DNA. The V and J calls come from TCRdb's annotation, not from the publication. The sample data list 350,000 to 450,000 distinct CDR3 sequences, and 11% to 15% of these were observed just once. The ten top clones hold 25% to 30% of the sample.

This chain is built from TRBV20-1 and TRBJ1-1; 10 nucleotides in the junction match TRBD1. The specimen was blood. The clonotype originates from a man in his fifties or sixties with Graves' ophthalmopathy. The CDR3 region: CSARSGTGESPFF. The DNA sequence is TGCAGTGCTAGAAGCGGGACAGGGGAATCTCCTTTCTTT.